This T cell receptor beta chain was observed in a study of T-cell reconstitution after alpha-beta-depleted transplantation in children. Unique molecular identifiers were used in preparing the TCRbeta library. In TCRdb, the PCR reads were re-called with MiXCR into one record per CDR3 protein. Here the sample spans approximately 590,000 distinct CDR3 sequences, about 11% being singletons. V lost 6 bases and J 0 bases, leaving 15 bases between the germline ends. Germline V gene data show CDR1 as LNHNV and CDR2 as YYDKDF (reference sequence). The CDR3 loop spans 16 amino acids. The sequence was obtained from a human donor who donated a stem cell graft to a child with acute myeloid leukemia. This specimen consisted of PBMCs from the stem cell graft donor, obtained from the stem cell graft. The J gene is TRBJ2-4, the V gene TRBV15; D is unclear. The CDR3 spells CATSDISSLAKNIQYF. DNA for the CDR3: TGTGCCACCAGTGACATTTCATCTCTAGCCAAAAACATTCAGTACTTC.